The next 21 T cell receptor beta chains were all read from a single sample in a study of PD-L1 blockade in urothelial cancer. Time point: pretreatment peripheral blood. TCRdb's table, derived via immunoSEQ multiplex PCR, lists solely in-frame clones and lacks some. The sample consists of tens of thousands of clones, around 86% of them appearing once. Specimen: PBMCs, collected around atezolizumab (anti-PD-L1) treatment. These receptors were collected from a man between 70 and 80 years old with urothelial cancer.

The V gene is TRBV25-1, the J gene TRBJ2-1; maybe TRBD1 (7 bases). The CDR3 spans 13 residues. Germline loops: CDR1 MGHDK, CDR2 SYGVNS. Deletions cut 4 bases from V and 8 bases from J, with 12 bases between. The CDR3 spells CASSGQGGDEQFF. Here the CDR3 DNA reads TGTGCCAGCAGTGGACAGGGAGGTGATGAGCAGTTCTTC.

The rearrangement uses TRBV27 and TRBJ2-3; no definite D call. The germline V gene has CDR1 MNHEY and CDR2 SMNVEV (reference sequence). The CDR3 covers 13 residues. Trimming left V 8 bases short and J 14 bases short, with 23 bases between. CDR3 nucleotides: TGTGCCAGCGGCCGCGATGGGCACAGATACGCGTATTTT. Translated, it gives CASGRDGHRYAYF.

The CDR3 DNA reads TGTGCCAGCATGGGGGATGCGGGAAAGAACACTGAAGCTTTCTTT. Translated, it gives CASMGDAGKNTEAFF. This chain joins TRBV27 and TRBJ1-1; tentative D call: TRBD1 (5 bases). This CDR3 contains 15 residues. Trimming cost V 7 bases and J 1 base, with 16 bases left between them. Germline lookup yields CDR1 MNHEY and CDR2 SMNVEV (reference sequence).

The V gene is TRBV9, the J gene TRBJ2-3; 13 bases are shared with TRBD2. Germline V gives CDR1 SGDLS, CDR2 YYNGEE. The CDR3 spans 20 residues. The J segment lost 6 bases and the V segment lost 0 bases, leaving 16 bases of the junction unmatched. The CDR3 protein is CASSVAGLVIGTSGMDTQYF. In DNA form, the CDR3 reads TGTGCCAGCAGCGTAGCGGGCCTCGTTATAGGGACTAGCGGGATGGATACGCAGTATTTT.

This clone was detected once. The chain is built from TRBV19 and TRBJ1-1, with D maybe TRBD1 (6 bases). Germline assignment: CDR1 LNHDA and CDR2 SQIVND (reference sequence). Between the trimmed V and J ends, which lost 7 bases and 2 bases, there was a span of 14 bases. The CDR3 runs to 14 residues. DNA for the CDR3: TGTGCCAGTATAAGGTCCAGGGGTAACACTGAAGCTTTCTTT. Translating it yields CASIRSRGNTEAFF.

This sequence joins TRBV11-2 and TRBJ2-7; 15 nucleotides align to TRBD2. J gave up 4 bases and V 5 bases, and 3 bases lay outside the gene matches. The CDR3 totals 15 residues. Germline lookup yields CDR1 SGHAT and CDR2 FQNNGV. The chain's CDR3 is CASSIGLAGGYEQYF. Written as DNA, the CDR3 is TGTGCCAGCAGCATCGGACTAGCGGGAGGGTACGAGCAGTACTTC.

The rearrangement links TRBV5-1 to TRBJ2-5, with 8 positions matching TRBD1. The CDR3 is made up of 15 amino acids. Germline values: CDR1 SGHRS, CDR2 YFSETQ. The V segment lost 2 bases and the J segment 2 bases; nucleotides outside the gene matches: 5. The CDR3 sequence is CASSLQGEGQETQYF. In DNA, the CDR3 is TGCGCCAGCAGCTTACAGGGGGAAGGACAAGAGACCCAGTACTTC. The full variable domain, its missing parts supplied by reference TRBV5-1 and TRBJ2-5, is KAGVTQTPRYLIKTRGQQVTLSCSPISGHRSVSWYQQTPGQGLQFLFEYFSETQRNKGNFPGRFSGRQFSNSRSEMNVSTLELGDSALYLCASSLQGEGQETQYFGPGTRLLVL.

The rearrangement links TRBV6-5 to TRBJ2-7, with D possibly matching TRBD2 (5 bases). The germline CDR1 and CDR2 sequences are MNHEY and SVGAGI. This CDR3 region has 12 residues. The V end was cut by 7 bases, the J end by 3 bases, with 10 bases between. CDR3 in DNA: TGTGCCAGCACGGGGTCTAGCTACGAGCAGTACTTC. Its translation: CASTGSSYEQYF.

The V gene is TRBV30, the J gene TRBJ2-2; D is perhaps TRBD2 (5 bases). CDR1 GTSNPN and CDR2 SVGIG come from the germline V gene (reference sequence). The CDR3 is 14 residues long. V gave up 4 bases and J gave up 3 bases, with 12 bases separating them. CDR3 in amino acids: CAWKGLADTGELFF. Here the CDR3 DNA reads TGTGCCTGGAAAGGACTGGCAGACACCGGGGAGCTGTTTTTT. The full variable domain, with the rest looked up from reference TRBV30 and TRBJ2-2, is SQTIHQWPATLVQPVGSPLSLECTVEGTSNPNLYWYRQAAGRGLQLLFYSVGIGQISSEVPQNLSASRPQDRQFILSSKKLLLSDSGFYLCAWKGLADTGELFFGEGSRLTVL.

The chain employs TRBV15 and TRBJ2-7; 11 nucleotides match TRBD1. V shed 8 bases, J shed 2 bases, and the junction held 2 bases outside the gene matches. This CDR3 spans 13 amino acids. CDR1 is LNHNV and CDR2 is YYDKDF in the germline V gene (reference sequence). The CDR3, as DNA: TGTGCCACCCTGGGACAGGGGGCCTACGAGCAGTACTTC. This codes for CATLGQGAYEQYF.

This chain uses TRBV18 with TRBJ2-1; D is ambiguous. The germline V gene has CDR1 KGHSH and CDR2 LQKENI. CDR3 length equals 15 residues. The V gene lost 2 bases and the J gene lost 0 bases, with 8 bases spanning the gap. CDR3: CASSPGLSSYNEQFF. The DNA of the CDR3 is TGTGCCAGCTCACCAGGTTTGAGCTCCTACAATGAGCAGTTCTTC.

This clone turned up a few times. The gene calls are TRBV6-5 and TRBJ1-1; the match to TRBD1 covers 9 bases. CDR3 length: 14 amino acids. CDR1 is MNHEY and CDR2 is SVGAGI in the germline V gene. V trimming: 6 bases; J trimming: 1 base; junction bases outside the gene matches: 3. The chain's CDR3 is CASSPTGGNTEAFF. DNA for the CDR3: TGTGCCAGCAGCCCGACAGGGGGGAACACTGAAGCTTTCTTT.

This rearrangement joins TRBV14 to TRBJ2-7; perhaps TRBD1 as D (5 bases). V was cut by 3 bases and J by 0 bases, with 21 bases left in between. The CDR3 runs to 18 residues. CDR1 is SGHDN, CDR2 FVKESK, per germline. The CDR3 sequence is CASSHPRVGVMSSYEQYF. CDR3 sequence (DNA): TGTGCCAGCAGCCACCCTCGGGTAGGGGTTATGAGCTCCTACGAGCAGTACTTC.

The chain carries TRBV6-5 and TRBJ2-7; TRBD1 aligns across 8 bases. Per the germline V gene, CDR1 is MNHEY and CDR2 is SVGAGI. The trim removed 0 bases at V and 7 bases at J, leaving 8 bases unmatched. The CDR3 loop spans 15 amino acids. The DNA of the CDR3 is TGTGCCAGCAGTTACTCGGGCAGGGGGCGAGAGGAGCAGTACTTC. The encoded protein is CASSYSGRGREEQYF.

This clone was counted once. The gene calls are TRBV27 and TRBJ2-7, with 10 bases aligning to TRBD1. This CDR3 has 16 amino acids. Germline V gives CDR1 MNHEY, CDR2 SMNVEV (reference sequence). Trimming took 2 bases from V and 3 from J; bases not matched to a gene: 7. CDR3: CASSLGRGTGDYEQYF. CDR3 DNA sequence: TGTGCCAGCAGTTTAGGTCGCGGGACAGGGGACTACGAGCAGTACTTC.

The V call is TRBV29-1, the J call TRBJ2-3; D possibly corresponds to TRBD2 (5 bases). The CDR3 runs to 13 residues. Germline assignment: CDR1 SQVTM and CDR2 ANQGSEA. Trimming removed 4 bases at V and 3 bases at J, with 11 bases between. The CDR3: CSVGTQSTDTQYF. CDR3 DNA sequence: TGCAGCGTTGGGACTCAGTCTACAGATACGCAGTATTTT.

The V call is TRBV30, the J call TRBJ2-1; 14 bases align to TRBD2. V lost 7 bases to trimming and J lost 0 bases; unmatched junction nucleotides: 11. CDR1 and CDR2 from the germline V gene are GTSNPN and SVGIG (reference sequence). There are 18 residues in the CDR3. In nucleotides, the CDR3 is TGTGCCTCCAAACCGGGACTAGCGGGAGATCGCTCCTACAATGAGCAGTTCTTC. Its translation is CASKPGLAGDRSYNEQFF.

This clone was picked up a small number of times. The chain is built from TRBV11-2 and TRBJ1-5; 8 bases agree with TRBD1. J was trimmed by 6 bases and V by 4 bases; bases with no gene match: 2. The CDR3 loop spans 13 amino acids. Germline V gives CDR1 SGHAT, CDR2 FQNNGV. The DNA for the CDR3 is TGTGCCAGCAGCTGGGACAGGCTTCAGCCCCAGCATTTT. Translation: CASSWDRLQPQHF.

The chain links TRBV27 to TRBJ2-7; TRBD2 matches at 7 bases. Germline V CDR1 and CDR2: MNHEY, SMNVEV (reference sequence). CDR3 length: 14 residues. J was trimmed by 4 bases and V by 6 bases; bases with no gene match: 9. The CDR3 region is CASSSGTQPYEQYF. CDR3 bases: TGTGCCAGCAGCAGCGGGACGCAACCTTACGAGCAGTACTTC.

This clone was seen a few times. The V gene is TRBV7-9, the J gene TRBJ1-2, with a tentative D call TRBD1 (6 bases). V shed 5 bases and J shed 8 bases, with 15 bases lying between them. This CDR3 contains 13 residues. Per the germline V gene, CDR1 is SEHNR and CDR2 is FQNEAQ (reference sequence). DNA of the CDR3: TGTGCCAGCAGCCCACAACAGGGCGGGGGCTACACCTTC. Protein: CASSPQQGGGYTF. Supplemented by reference TRBV7-9 and TRBJ1-2, the full variable domain reads DTGVSQNPRHKITKRGQNVTFRCDPISEHNRLYWYRQTLGQGPEFLTYFQNEAQLEKSRLLSDRFSAERPKGSFSTLEIQRTEQGDSAMYLCASSPQQGGGYTFGSGTRLTVV.

This chain joins TRBV11-2 and TRBJ2-7, with 12 nucleotides matching TRBD2. This CDR3 comprises 16 residues. CDR1 is SGHAT and CDR2 is FQNNGV in the germline V gene. V trimming: 0 bases; J trimming: 3 bases; junction bases outside the gene matches: 3. The CDR3 loop reads CASSLELAGGDYEQYF. The CDR3 DNA sequence: TGTGCCAGCAGCTTAGAGCTAGCGGGAGGGGACTACGAGCAGTACTTC.